These 14 T cell receptor beta chains came from one sample sequenced in a study of blood T cell repertoires in COVID-19. Clones were sequenced by immunoSEQ multiplex PCR, and TCRdb holds only the in-frame ones, with some missing. The table shows hundreds of thousands of clones, with about 89% occurring only once. Sequenced sample: PBMCs or T cells enriched from blood (not recorded which). The receptors stem from a man between 60 and 70 years old who had recovered from COVID-19.

This clone was observed once. The chain has TRBV29-1 and TRBJ1-2; D gene uncertain. Germline CDR1 reads SQVTM; CDR2 reads ANQGSEA. Trimming stripped 6 bases from V and 7 bases from J, with 9 bases between. The CDR3 loop spans 10 amino acids. CDR3 residues: CSVETSGYTF. CDR3 DNA: TGCAGCGTCGAAACGAGTGGCTACACCTTC. Complete variable domain (other parts from reference TRBV29-1 and TRBJ1-2): SAVISQKPSRDICQRGTSLTIQCQVDSQVTMMFWYRQQPGQSLTLIATANQGSEATYESGFVIDKFPISRPNLTFSTLTVSNMSPEDSSIYLCSVETSGYTFGSGTRLTVV.

The gene calls are TRBV5-1 and TRBJ2-2, with 10 bases that match TRBD2. V trimming: 1 base; J trimming: 6 bases; junction bases outside the gene matches: 12. Germline V gives CDR1 SGHRS, CDR2 YFSETQ. The CDR3 has 18 residues. The CDR3: CASSLSTSGPFGAGELFF. The CDR3 DNA follows: TGCGCCAGCAGCTTGTCGACTAGCGGGCCCTTTGGAGCCGGGGAGCTGTTTTTT.

CDR3 nucleotide sequence: TGTGCCAGCAGCCCCCGGGTCCCCCCTCCGGAAGCTTTCTTT. It yields the protein CASSPRVPPPEAFF. The chain employs TRBV3-1 (or the pseudogene TRBV3-2) and TRBJ1-1; D is unclear. There are 14 residues in the CDR3. The V end was cut by 4 bases, the J end by 8 bases, with 17 bases between. Per the germline V gene, CDR1 is LGHDT and CDR2 is YNNKEL (reference sequence).

The chain joins TRBV10-1 to TRBJ2-7; D is undetermined. The length of the CDR3 is 13 residues. Germline V gene data show CDR1 as WNHNN and CDR2 as SYGVQD (reference sequence). V lost 1 base and J 3 bases, leaving 7 bases between the germline ends. The CDR3 nucleotides read TGCGCCAGCAGTGAGTATCCTTTCTACGAGCAGTACTTC. It codes for CASSEYPFYEQYF.

The chain links TRBV19 to TRBJ2-3; 8 bases are shared with TRBD2. Per the germline V gene, CDR1 is LNHDA and CDR2 is SQIVND (reference sequence). The junction had 5 bases not matched to a gene; V was cut back by 1 base and J by 14 bases. CDR3 length equals 12 residues. The CDR3 is CASSIVAGSPYF. The CDR3 coding sequence is TGTGCCAGTAGTATAGTAGCGGGGTCCCCGTATTTT.

About this clone itself: The junction differs from germline at one of its ends, possibly a read error. The chain links TRBV10-3 to TRBJ1-1; 10 positions agree with TRBD1. This CDR3 spans 14 amino acids. The germline V gene encodes CDR1 ENHRY and CDR2 SYGVKD. DNA of the CDR3: TGTGCCATCGGTGACAGGGGGCGCAACACTGAAGCTTTCTTT. Protein: CAIGDRGRNTEAFF.

This clone has just a few counts. The rearrangement uses TRBV15 and TRBJ2-3, with a tentative D call TRBD1 (6 bases). Germline loops: CDR1 LNHNV, CDR2 YYDKDF (reference sequence). Trimming shortened V by 0 bases and J by 4 bases, and 11 bases separated the two germline ends. The CDR3 extends over 15 amino acids. CDR3 DNA sequence: TGTGCCACCAGCAGAGAGTACAGGGTCGCAGATACGCAGTATTTT. As protein: CATSREYRVADTQYF.

The gene calls are TRBV6-4 and TRBJ2-1; TRBD2 agrees at 14 bases. CDR3 length: 16 residues. Germline loops: CDR1 MRHNA, CDR2 SNTAGT. V trimming: 2 bases; J trimming: 7 bases; junction bases outside the gene matches: 4. For the CDR3, the DNA is TGTGCCAGCAGTGACGCCGGGACTAGCGGGAGAAATGAGCAGTTCTTC. Protein: CASSDAGTSGRNEQFF.

The rearrangement links TRBV28 to TRBJ1-2; unclear D gene. This CDR3 is built from 10 residues. Germline CDR1 MDHEN, CDR2 SYDVKM. For the CDR3, the DNA is TGTCTTCTCCCTAACTATGGCTACACCTTC. Its translation is CLLPNYGYTF.

This clone was found once. The junction departs from the called germline gene at one end, perhaps through a read error. The rearrangement links TRBV5-1 to TRBJ2-3; maybe TRBD2 (5 bases). CDR3 length: 14 residues. Germline V gives CDR1 SGHRS, CDR2 YFSETQ. The CDR3 DNA follows: TGCGCCAGCAGCCCCATGTTAGGGAGTCAGACGCGGTATTTT. It encodes CASSPMLGSQTRYF.

The J gene is TRBJ1-5, the V gene TRBV6-6; maybe TRBD1 (5 bases). V was cut by 5 bases and J by 11 bases, with 7 bases left in between. The CDR3 loop spans 10 amino acids. Germline loops: CDR1 MNHNY, CDR2 SVGAGI (reference sequence). CDR3 in amino acids: CASSDSSQHF. The CDR3, as DNA: TGTGCCAGCAGTGACAGCTCCCAGCATTTT.

The chain uses TRBV6-1 and TRBJ2-7, with D perhaps matching TRBD2 (5 bases). Germline values: CDR1 MNHNS, CDR2 SASEGT. The CDR3 sequence is 14 residues long. Deletions cut 0 bases from V and 4 bases from J, with 10 bases between. CDR3 loop: CASSEALRGYEQYF. The CDR3 DNA reads as TGTGCCAGCAGTGAAGCGCTTCGGGGTTACGAGCAGTACTTC.

V gene TRBV7-2 combines with J gene TRBJ1-1, with 11 positions matching TRBD1. The CDR3 consists of 15 residues. Per the germline V gene, CDR1 is SGHTA and CDR2 is FQGNSA. Trimming cost V 5 bases and J 5 bases; bases outside gene matches: 7. CDR3 in amino acids: CASSLGQGASTEAFF. CDR3 sequence (DNA): TGTGCCAGCAGCCTCGGACAGGGGGCTTCGACTGAAGCTTTCTTT.

This chain links TRBV7-3 with TRBJ2-2, with 8 bases that match TRBD1. The CDR3 spans 16 residues. The germline CDR1 and CDR2 sequences are SGHTA and FQGTGA. V was pared by 2 bases and J by 2 bases, with 4 bases of the junction left unmatched. The CDR3 region is CASSLVGQGNTGELFF. In DNA form, the CDR3 reads TGTGCCAGCAGCTTAGTCGGACAGGGCAACACCGGGGAGCTGTTTTTT.